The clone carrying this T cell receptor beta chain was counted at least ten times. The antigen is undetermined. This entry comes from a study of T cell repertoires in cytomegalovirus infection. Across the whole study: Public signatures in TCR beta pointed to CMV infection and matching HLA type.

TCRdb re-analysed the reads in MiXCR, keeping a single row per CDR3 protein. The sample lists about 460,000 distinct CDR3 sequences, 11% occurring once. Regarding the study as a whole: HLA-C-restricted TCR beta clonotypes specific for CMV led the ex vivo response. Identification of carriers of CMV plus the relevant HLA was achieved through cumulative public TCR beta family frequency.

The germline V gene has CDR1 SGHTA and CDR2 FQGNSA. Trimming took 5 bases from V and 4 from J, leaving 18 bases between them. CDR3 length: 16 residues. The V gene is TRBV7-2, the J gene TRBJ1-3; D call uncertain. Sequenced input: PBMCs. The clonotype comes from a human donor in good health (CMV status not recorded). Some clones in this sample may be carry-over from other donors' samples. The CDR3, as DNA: TGTGCCAGCAGCCACCCAGTGGGATCGGGAGGAAACACCATATATTTT. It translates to CASSHPVGSGGNTIYF.